One and the same sample provided the 5 T cell receptor beta chains below, sequenced in a study of T cells after posttransplantation cyclophosphamide. Sequencing used immunoSEQ multiplex PCR; TCRdb keeps in-frame clones, though not all of them. The sample is made up of tens of thousands of clones, none counted only once. Sequencing used PBMCs. All receptors come from a woman aged 30 to 39 in good health and a related stem cell transplant donor.

Only a few counts were recorded for this clone. This chain uses TRBV7-8 with TRBJ2-7; D is tentatively TRBD1 or TRBD2 (5 bases each). Germline assignment: CDR1 SGHVS and CDR2 FQNEAQ. With 2 bases removed from V and 3 bases from J, the gap between germline ends came to 14 bases. This CDR3 is built from 15 residues. CDR3 loop: CASSLREGAVYEQYF. DNA for the CDR3: TGTGCCAGCAGCTTACGGGAAGGGGCGGTCTACGAGCAGTACTTC.

This clone has a handful of counts. The chain employs TRBV23-1 and TRBJ2-7; D ambiguous. TRBV23-1 is an ORF; its function is uncertain. V was pared by 2 bases and J by 2 bases, with 7 bases between. The CDR3 is made up of 13 amino acids. The CDR3: CASSQRATYEQYF. CDR3 bases: TGCGCCAGCAGTCAAAGGGCTACCTACGAGCAGTACTTC.

The chain is built from TRBV28 and TRBJ1-2; no firm D call. CDR3 length: 14 residues. Deletions cut 4 bases from V and 7 bases from J, with 16 bases between. Germline CDR1 is MDHEN and CDR2 is SYDVKM. In DNA, the CDR3 is TGTGCCAGCAGTTCAAGTGGCCCCCGAAGTGGCTACACCTTC. Amino acid sequence: CASSSSGPRSGYTF.

This clone was picked up a small number of times. The rearrangement links TRBV9 to TRBJ1-2; D is perhaps TRBD1 (6 bases). This CDR3 comprises 17 residues. Germline values: CDR1 SGDLS, CDR2 YYNGEE. Trimming stripped 0 bases from V and 0 bases from J, with 15 bases between. The CDR3 sequence: CASSVVPQGIANYGYTF. CDR3 nucleotide sequence: TGTGCCAGCAGCGTAGTACCCCAGGGGATAGCTAACTATGGCTACACCTTC.

This clone occurred many times. The V gene is TRBV30, the J gene TRBJ1-1, with D possibly being TRBD1 (6 bases). In germline, CDR1 is GTSNPN, CDR2 SVGIG (reference sequence). The V end lost 0 bases, the J end lost 1 base, and 6 bases lay between the germline ends. CDR3 length: 13 residues. In nucleotides, the CDR3 is TGTGCCTGGAGTGTGGACAGGAACACTGAAGCTTTCTTT. This gives the protein CAWSVDRNTEAFF. The full variable domain, with the rest looked up from reference TRBV30 and TRBJ1-1, is SQTIHQWPATLVQPVGSPLSLECTVEGTSNPNLYWYRQAAGRGLQLLFYSVGIGQISSEVPQNLSASRPQDRQFILSSKKLLLSDSGFYLCAWSVDRNTEAFFGQGTRLTVV.